Following are 13 T cell receptor beta chains from one sample sequenced in a study of Ad26.COV2.S vaccination and SARS-CoV-2 variants. The table came from immunoSEQ multiplex PCR; TCRdb's copy has only in-frame clones and leaves some out. The sample has about 400,000 clones; about 88% are singletons. The treatment is: 15 to 20 received Ad26.COV2.S at low or high dose, single or two shots; about 5 received placebo; per-sample allocation not given. Sample collection was performed on day 63 after the first vaccine or placebo injection. Sequenced here: peripheral blood, sampled in a trial of Ad26.COV2.S vaccine versus placebo. These receptors came from a person aged 18-60 years who received the Ad26.COV2.S COVID-19 vaccine or a placebo.

V usage is TRBV27 and J usage is TRBJ2-7; the D gene is possibly TRBD2 (6 bases). Germline lookup yields CDR1 MNHEY and CDR2 SMNVEV (reference sequence). V was trimmed by 5 bases and J by 2 bases, leaving 16 bases between them. The CDR3 sequence is 15 residues long. Written as DNA, the CDR3 is TGTGCCAGCAGTCCTGAGAGGGACTGGCCCTACGAGCAGTACTTC. It codes for CASSPERDWPYEQYF.

The CDR3 protein is CASSTLRTGDLGTEAFF. The CDR3, as DNA: TGTGCCAGTAGTACCCTCAGGACAGGAGATCTCGGCACTGAAGCTTTCTTT. The chain uses TRBV19 and TRBJ1-1, with 7 bases lining up with TRBD1. Germline V gene lookup returns CDR1 LNHDA and CDR2 SQIVND (reference sequence). The CDR3 spans 17 residues. Trimming at V came to 4 bases and at J to 4 bases, leaving 15 bases not matched to a gene.

V and J are TRBV2 and TRBJ2-1; D uncertain. The length of the CDR3 is 11 residues. CDR1 is SNHLY, CDR2 FYNNEI, per germline. The V gene lost 7 bases and the J gene lost 5 bases, with 6 bases spanning the gap. This CDR3 reads CASTGHNEQFF. For the CDR3, the DNA is TGTGCCAGCACCGGCCACAATGAGCAGTTCTTC.

This rearrangement joins TRBV2 to TRBJ2-1; 9 bases map to TRBD1. Germline trimming cut 6 bases from V and 3 bases from J; bases unmatched to any gene: 0. The CDR3 length is 13 residues. The germline gives CDR1 SNHLY, CDR2 FYNNEI. The CDR3, as DNA: TGTGCCAGCAGGACAGGGGGCTACAATGAGCAGTTCTTC. Translation gives CASRTGGYNEQFF.

This chain joins TRBV30 and TRBJ1-5; no clear D. The V and J ends lost 1 base and 7 bases respectively, with 14 bases between them. Germline V lookup: CDR1 GTSNPN, CDR2 SVGIG (reference sequence). The CDR3 loop spans 14 amino acids. CDR3 in DNA: TGTGCCTGGAGTGGACCCAACAAGAGCCAGCCCCAGCATTTT. Its translation: CAWSGPNKSQPQHF.

The J gene is TRBJ2-5, the V gene TRBV2, with D perhaps TRBD2 (5 bases). CDR1 is SNHLY and CDR2 is FYNNEI in the germline V gene. V shed 6 bases and J shed 4 bases, with 18 bases lying between them. The CDR3 runs to 15 residues. CDR3 sequence reads: CASSETGRDGETQYF. The DNA for the CDR3 is TGTGCCAGCAGCGAGACGGGAAGGGATGGAGAGACCCAGTACTTC.

This chain uses TRBV6-5 with TRBJ1-5, with D maybe TRBD1 (6 bases). Between the trimmed V and J ends, which lost 4 bases and 8 bases, there was a span of 18 bases. This CDR3 spans 15 amino acids. Germline V gives CDR1 MNHEY, CDR2 SVGAGI. Here the CDR3 reads CASSSPRDILKPQHF. The CDR3 DNA follows: TGTGCCAGCAGTTCACCCCGGGACATTTTAAAGCCCCAGCATTTT.

The genes are TRBV12-5 and TRBJ2-7; D not certain. In germline, CDR1 is LGHNT, CDR2 FRNRAP. V gave up 5 bases and J gave up 1 base, with 15 bases separating them. The CDR3 length is 15 residues. The CDR3 nucleotides are TGTGCTAGTGGTCTAGACTCTTTTACGTCCTACGAGCAGTACTTC. This sequence encodes CASGLDSFTSYEQYF.

The chain joins TRBV5-1 to TRBJ2-7; unclear D gene. This CDR3 spans 12 amino acids. The V end lost 0 bases, the J end lost 6 bases, and 7 bases lay between the germline ends. Looked up from germline, CDR1 is SGHRS and CDR2 is YFSETQ. CDR3 nucleotide sequence: TGCGCCAGCAGCTTGGCTGGGATCGAGCAGTACTTC. As protein: CASSLAGIEQYF.

This clone occurred once. This chain uses TRBV5-5 with TRBJ2-7; no reliable D call. V was clipped by 0 bases and J by 0 bases, with 4 bases between them. There are 13 residues in the CDR3. Germline lookup yields CDR1 SGHKS and CDR2 YYEKEE (reference sequence). The CDR3: CASSLGRSYEQYF. The CDR3 DNA follows: TGTGCCAGCAGCTTGGGCCGCTCCTACGAGCAGTACTTC.

The chain couples TRBV10-3 to TRBJ2-3; 9 positions agree with TRBD2. Per the germline V gene, CDR1 is ENHRY and CDR2 is SYGVKD. The CDR3 totals 16 residues. The J segment lost 2 bases and the V segment lost 1 base, leaving 4 bases of the junction unmatched. CDR3 bases: TGTGCCATCAGTGAGTGGGCTAGCGGGGTCACAGATACGCAGTATTTT. Protein: CAISEWASGVTDTQYF.

The CDR3: CASSPGQGHQPQHF. The CDR3 nucleotides read TGCGCCAGCAGCCCGGGACAGGGCCATCAGCCCCAGCATTTT. The chain is built from TRBV5-1 and TRBJ1-5; 9 bases agree with TRBD1. Trimming removed 4 bases from V and 5 bases from J; junction bases left unmatched: 4. The CDR3 extends over 14 amino acids. The germline gives CDR1 SGHRS, CDR2 YFSETQ.

This clone was seen just once. The J gene is TRBJ1-2, the V gene TRBV27, with 9 bases aligning to TRBD1. This CDR3 spans 14 amino acids. With V trimmed by 5 bases and J by 6 bases, 7 bases remained unmatched. From germline, CDR1 is MNHEY and CDR2 SMNVEV (reference sequence). CDR3 in amino acids: CASSPGQGVHGYTF. Written as DNA, the CDR3 is TGTGCCAGCAGTCCGGGACAGGGTGTCCATGGCTACACCTTC.